This is a list of T cell receptor beta chains from one sample in a study of blood T cell repertoires in COVID-19. Produced via immunoSEQ multiplex PCR; TCRdb's table is partial and in-frame only. The data contain under 150,000 clones, around nine tenths of them seen just once; the ten biggest clones take up 1.5% to 1.9%. Material for sequencing was peripheral blood. These receptors all stem from a human donor in a cohort sampled during active COVID-19. CDR3s leave out the opening cysteine and the closing phenylalanine or tryptophan.

J gene	V gene	CDR3 protein
TRBJ1-2	TRBV2	ASSESGDYGYT
TRBJ1-2	TRBV19	ASEDRGYGYT
TRBJ2-7	TRBV9	ASSPARGPYEQY
TRBJ2-3	TRBV7-6	ASSLARTGGTDTQY
TRBJ2-1	TRBV6-5	ASSYRGYSYNEQF
TRBJ2-1	TRBV6-5	ASTLTGLDEQF
TRBJ2-1	TRBV4-2	ASSQEGLYNEQF
TRBJ2-7	TRBV18	ASSPGGGLVPNEQY
TRBJ1-1	TRBV6-5	ASSFPQQGRTEAF
TRBJ1-2	TRBV6-5	ASRVGGGGYT
TRBJ2-1	TRBV5-4	ASSSGTSGGLSYNEQF
TRBJ2-7	TRBV7-6	ASSSAGQLNEQY
TRBJ1-4	TRBV6-5	ASTSGGRGEKLF
TRBJ1-5	TRBV2	ASSETLGSQPQH
TRBJ2-5	TRBV2	ASSSVTGQETQY
TRBJ2-7	TRBV3-1/TRBV3-2	ASSQRTSGGSSYEQY
TRBJ2-5	TRBV5-1	ASSLGYEGQETQY
TRBJ1-2	TRBV2	ASSDVSGYGYT
TRBJ2-7	TRBV3-1/TRBV3-2	ASSQALAGMSSYEQY
TRBJ2-2	TRBV10-2	ASRLGTGYVTGELF
TRBJ1-5	TRBV28	ASSLTGTGGHQPQH
TRBJ2-3	TRBV29-1	SVAVADTQY
TRBJ1-3	TRBV18	ASSPAFGASGNTIY
TRBJ2-7	TRBV9	ASSPRTSGSYEQY
TRBJ2-1	TRBV7-9	ASRPWVTGNEQF
TRBJ2-3	TRBV5-1	ASSLGSSGGDTQY